This T cell receptor beta chain derives from a study of shared clonotypes between healthy human individuals. Study summary: Every donor yielded three CD4 naive, three CD4 memory, two CD8 naive and one CD8 memory plate. Study results and limitations: Only blood was sampled, and tissue TCR repertoires likely differ from blood ones. Clonotypes shared by all four donors outscored non-shared clonotypes in generation probability.

This CDR3 has 15 residues. In germline, CDR1 is MDHEN, CDR2 SYDVKM. V lost 5 bases to trimming and J lost 8 bases, with 22 bases between them. In the sorted-subset replicate PCRs, 150 to 200 ng DNA, roughly 30,000 T cell genomes, was used. Using immunoSEQ multiplex PCR, the repertoire was profiled, and TCRdb retains in-frame clones only, with some absent. The data show about 2.1 million clones, about 93% seen once. Selected positively for CCR7 and CD45RO-negative, naive CD8 cells excluded terminally differentiated effector memory CD45RA+ cells. As regards this clone: Its matching antigen is unknown.

This receptor was taken from a man aged 18 to 35 in good health. Some clones in this sample may be carry-over from other donors' samples. The chain uses TRBV28 and TRBJ2-7; D may be TRBD1 or TRBD2 (7 bases each). The sequencing input was naive CD8+ T cells from PBMCs. Here the CDR3 DNA reads TGTGCCAGCAGTCCTAGCGGAGGGGGCCCGCGCAAGCAGTACTTC. This gives the protein CASSPSGGGPRKQYF.